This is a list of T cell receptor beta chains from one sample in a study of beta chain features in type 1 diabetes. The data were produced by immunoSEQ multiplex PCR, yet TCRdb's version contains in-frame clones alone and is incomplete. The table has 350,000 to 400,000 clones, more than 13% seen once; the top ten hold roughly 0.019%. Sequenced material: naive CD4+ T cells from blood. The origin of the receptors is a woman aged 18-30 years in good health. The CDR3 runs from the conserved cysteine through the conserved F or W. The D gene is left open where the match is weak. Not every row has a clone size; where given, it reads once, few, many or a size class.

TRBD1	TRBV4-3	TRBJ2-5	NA	TGCGCCAGCAGCCAATGGACAGGAGTTGAGACCCAGTACTTC	CASSQWTGVETQYF
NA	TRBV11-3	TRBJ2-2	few	TGTGCCAGCAGCCCTGGACAGCGCACCGGGGAGCTGTTTTTT	CASSPGQRTGELFF
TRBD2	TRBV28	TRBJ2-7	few	TGTGCCAGCAGTACCCCGGGGGGGGCGAGTTACGAGCAGTACTTC	CASSTPGGASYEQYF
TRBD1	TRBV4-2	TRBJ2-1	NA	TGTGCCAGCAGCCAAGAGGGACAGGGTACCTACAATGAGCAGTTCTTC	CASSQEGQGTYNEQFF
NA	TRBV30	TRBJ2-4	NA	TGTGCCTGGAAAGGGGCAACCAAAAACATTCAGTACTTC	CAWKGATKNIQYF
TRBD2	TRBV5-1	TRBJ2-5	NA	TGCGCCTGCGGGGGAGAGACCCAGTACTTC	CACGGETQYF
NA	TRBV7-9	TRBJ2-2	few	TGTGCCAGCAGCTTATTGAGGAACACCGGGGAGCTGTTTTTT	CASSLLRNTGELFF
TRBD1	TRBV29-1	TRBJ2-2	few	TGCAGCGTTGACTGGACAGGGTTAGCCGGGGAGCTGTTTTTT	CSVDWTGLAGELFF
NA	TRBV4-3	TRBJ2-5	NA	TGCGCCAGCAGCCAAGATCAGAAGACCCAGTACTTC	CASSQDQKTQYF
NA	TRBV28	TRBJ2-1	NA	TGTGCCAGCAGTTTATCAGGGGGGAACAACAATGAGCAGTTCTTC	CASSLSGGNNNEQFF
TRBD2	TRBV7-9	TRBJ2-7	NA	TGTGCCAGCGCCCGGAACCGCGGCGTAGCGGGAGGGCCCTCTGAGTACTTC	CASARNRGVAGGPSEYF
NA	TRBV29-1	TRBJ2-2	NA	TGCAGCGTTGAATTGGGCCACAAGGACACCGGGGAGCTGTTTTTT	CSVELGHKDTGELFF
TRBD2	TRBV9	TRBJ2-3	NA	TGTGCCAGCAGCCGCCGGGGGGAAGGAGATACGCAGTATTTT	CASSRRGEGDTQYF
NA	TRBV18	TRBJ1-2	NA	TGTGCCAGCTCACCGCAGACAGAGACAATTGGTGGCTACACCTTC	CASSPQTETIGGYTF
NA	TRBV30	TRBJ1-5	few	TGTGCCTGGAGTTCAAGCCTCGGGCCCCAGCATTTT	CAWSSSLGPQHF
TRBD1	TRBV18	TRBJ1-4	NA	TGTGCCAGCTCACAACGGGACAGGGACAGGAGCGAAAAACTGTTTTTT	CASSQRDRDRSEKLFF
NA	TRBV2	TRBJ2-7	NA	TGTGCCAGCAGTGAAGAGGCAATAGGACTGAGAACCTACGAGCAGTACTTC	CASSEEAIGLRTYEQYF
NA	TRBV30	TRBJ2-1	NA	TGTGCCTGGAGTGCCGCTCAGGGGTCGGGAATCTACAATGAGCAGTTCTTC	CAWSAAQGSGIYNEQFF
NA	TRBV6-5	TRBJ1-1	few	TGTGCCAGCAGTTACGCCCAGGGGCAACAAGCTTTCTTT	CASSYAQGQQAFF
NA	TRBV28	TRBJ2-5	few	TGTGCCTCGGGAATTAGTGTGGCCCAAGAGACCCAGTACTTC	CASGISVAQETQYF
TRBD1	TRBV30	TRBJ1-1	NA	TGTGCCTGGAGGCTCAACAGGGGGTACACTGAAGCTTTCTTT	CAWRLNRGYTEAFF
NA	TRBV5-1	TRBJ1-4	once	TGCGCCAGCAGCTTGGCCGGTCGCAAGGAAAAACTGTTTTTT	CASSLAGRKEKLFF
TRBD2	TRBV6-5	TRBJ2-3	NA	TGTGCCAGCAGTTACCTAGCGGGAAAGGGAGATACGCAGTATTTT	CASSYLAGKGDTQYF
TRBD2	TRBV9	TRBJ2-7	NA	TGTGCCAGCAGCGCCAGGGGGCTAGCGGGAGTCGAGCAGTACTTC	CASSARGLAGVEQYF
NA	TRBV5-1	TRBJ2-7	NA	TGCGCCAGCAGCTTGGGGGACACAACCCTTCGGGAGCAGTACTTC	CASSLGDTTLREQYF
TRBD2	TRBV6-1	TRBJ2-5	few	TGTGCCAGCAGTGAAATAACTAGCGCTGAGACCCAGTACTTC	CASSEITSAETQYF
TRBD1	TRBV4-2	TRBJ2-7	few	TGTGCCAGCAGCCAAGTCCAGGGACAGGGGTCATACGAGCAGTACTTC	CASSQVQGQGSYEQYF
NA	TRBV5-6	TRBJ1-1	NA	TGTGCCAGCAGCTTCGGGTTTCGAAACGCTGAAGCTTTCTTT	CASSFGFRNAEAFF
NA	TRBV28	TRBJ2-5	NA	TGTGCCAGCAGTTTTGGAGGGCGAGAGACCCAGTACTTC	CASSFGGRETQYF
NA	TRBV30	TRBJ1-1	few	TGTGCCTGGAGTTATCGCGACAGGAGGAACACTGAAGCTTTCTTT	CAWSYRDRRNTEAFF
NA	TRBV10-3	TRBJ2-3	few	TGTGCCATCAAGGATCAGGTTGATACGCAGTATTTT	CAIKDQVDTQYF
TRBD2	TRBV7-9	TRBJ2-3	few	TGTGCCACCGAGAACATAGCGGGAGTAACAGATACGCAGTATTTT	CATENIAGVTDTQYF
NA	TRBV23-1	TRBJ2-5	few	TGCGGCGGGACCCAAGAGACCCAGTACTTC	CGGTQETQYF
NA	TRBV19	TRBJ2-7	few	TGTGCCAGTAGGAGACAGGTCGGCTCCTACGAGCAGTACTTC	CASRRQVGSYEQYF
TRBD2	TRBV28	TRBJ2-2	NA	TGTGCCAGCAGTTTTCGGTCGAGCGGGACCACCGGGGAGCTGTTTTTT	CASSFRSSGTTGELFF
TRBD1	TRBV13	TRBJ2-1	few	TGTGCCAGCAGACAACTGGACAGGGGCAGTAGCGAGCAGTTCTTC	CASRQLDRGSSEQFF
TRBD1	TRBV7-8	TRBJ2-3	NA	TGTGCCAGCAGCAAAAAGCTAGACAGGGGAGATACGCAGTATTTT	CASSKKLDRGDTQYF
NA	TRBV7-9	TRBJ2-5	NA	TGTGCCAGCAGCCCGACATCGGGGAGAGAGACCCAGTACTTC	CASSPTSGRETQYF
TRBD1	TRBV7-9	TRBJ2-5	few	TGTGCCAGCAGCTTAACAGGGGTAGAGACCCAGTACTTC	CASSLTGVETQYF
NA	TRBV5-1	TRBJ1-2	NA	TGCGCCAGCAGCTTGGCCAACAGGAATTATGGCTACACCTTC	CASSLANRNYGYTF
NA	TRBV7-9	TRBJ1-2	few	TGTGCCAGCAGCACTCCCACCCAGGGAGGGCTTGGCTACACCTTC	CASSTPTQGGLGYTF
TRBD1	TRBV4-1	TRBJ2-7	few	TGCGCCAGCAGCCAAGCCGGGACAGGGTGGTACGAGCAGTACTTC	CASSQAGTGWYEQYF
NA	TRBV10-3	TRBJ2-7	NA	TGTGCCATCAGGTCCCAGGGCGACGAGCAGTACTTC	CAIRSQGDEQYF
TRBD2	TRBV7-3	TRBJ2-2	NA	TGTGCCAGCAGCCCCATTGGGGCGGGAGAGGGGGAGCTGTTTTTT	CASSPIGAGEGELFF
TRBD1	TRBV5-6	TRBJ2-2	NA	TGTGCCAGCAGCTACCGGGACAGGGGCCATACCGGGGAGCTGTTTTTT	CASSYRDRGHTGELFF
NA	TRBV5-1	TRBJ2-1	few	TGCGCCAGCAGCTCCGGGACACCCATCAATGAGCAGTTCTTC	CASSSGTPINEQFF
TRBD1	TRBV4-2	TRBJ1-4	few	TGTGCCAGCAGCCGAGACCGGGACAGGTATAATGAAAAACTGTTTTTT	CASSRDRDRYNEKLFF
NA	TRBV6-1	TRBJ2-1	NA	TGTGCCAGCAGTCGCAGGGGCAATGAGCAGTTCTTC	CASSRRGNEQFF
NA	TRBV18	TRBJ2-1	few	TGTGCCAGCTCACCACCGTCGCGGGACTACAATGAGCAGTTCTTC	CASSPPSRDYNEQFF
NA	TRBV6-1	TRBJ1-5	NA	TGTGCCAGCGTTCAGGACAGCAGCAATCAGCCCCAGCATTTT	CASVQDSSNQPQHF
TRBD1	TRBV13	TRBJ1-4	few	TGTGCCAGCAGCTTTAGACAGGGGGTTGAAAAACTGTTTTTT	CASSFRQGVEKLFF
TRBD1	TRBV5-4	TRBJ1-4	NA	TGTGCCAGCAGCGCTTCCTACAGGGGAACTAATGAAAAACTGTTTTTT	CASSASYRGTNEKLFF
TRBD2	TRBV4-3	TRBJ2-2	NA	TGCGCCAGCAGCCAAGTGGGCGGGAGGTGGACCGGGGAGCTGTTTTTT	CASSQVGGRWTGELFF
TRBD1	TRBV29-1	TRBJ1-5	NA	TGCAGCGTTGAGAGCCCCACAGGGGGTGAATGCAATCAGCCCCAGCATTTT	CSVESPTGGECNQPQHF
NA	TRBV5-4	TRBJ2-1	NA	TGTGCCAGCAGGCTAGACAGTTACAATGAGCAGTTCTTC	CASRLDSYNEQFF
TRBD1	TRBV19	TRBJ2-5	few	TGTGCCACCTTCGCCGGGACAGGCGGGGAGACCCAGTACTTC	CATFAGTGGETQYF
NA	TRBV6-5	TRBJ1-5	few	TGTGCCAGCAGTTACGACAGTTATAGCAATCAGCCCCAGCATTTT	CASSYDSYSNQPQHF
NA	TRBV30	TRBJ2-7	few	TGTGCCTGGAGTTCTCTGACAGGCCTGGGGCACGAGCAGTACTTC	CAWSSLTGLGHEQYF
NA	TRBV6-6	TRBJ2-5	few	TGTGCCAGCGCCACCCGATCGGGTGAGGAGACCCAGTACTTC	CASATRSGEETQYF
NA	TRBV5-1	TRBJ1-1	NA	TGCGCCAGCAGCTTGGCCAGGGGAAGAACTGAAGCTTTCTTT	CASSLARGRTEAFF